This T cell receptor beta chain was recorded in a study of metastatic and nonmetastatic thyroid tumors. Study results and limitations: Significantly greater TCR beta diversity was reportedly found in malignant thyroid tumors than in benign nodules (in blood and tumor).

MiXCR re-clonotyped the PCR reads for TCRdb. The sample lists 15,000 to 20,000 clones; approximately 30% were seen once. About this clone: What it binds is not known.

V was cut by 1 base and J by 10 bases, with 14 bases left in between. The CDR3 has 14 amino acids. The germline V gene encodes CDR1 LNHDA and CDR2 SQIVND (reference sequence). Thyroid surgery had not been preceded by any treatment in any patient. The source is a male donor with papillary thyroid cancer or a benign thyroid nodule (not recorded which). Some clones in this sample may be carry-over from other donors' samples. The rearrangement uses TRBV19 and TRBJ1-5; unclear D gene. The material sequenced was tumor tissue. CDR3 protein: CASSIGKGRFPQHF. The CDR3 DNA is TGTGCCAGTAGTATAGGTAAAGGGAGGTTCCCCCAGCATTTT.